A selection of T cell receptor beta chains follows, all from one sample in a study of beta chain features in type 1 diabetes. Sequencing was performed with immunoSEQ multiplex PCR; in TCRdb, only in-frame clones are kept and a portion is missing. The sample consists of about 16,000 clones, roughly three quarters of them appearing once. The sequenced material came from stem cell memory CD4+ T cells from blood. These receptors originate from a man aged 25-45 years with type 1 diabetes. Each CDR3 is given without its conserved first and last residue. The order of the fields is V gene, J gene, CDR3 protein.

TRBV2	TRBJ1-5	ASSGTGGNQPQH
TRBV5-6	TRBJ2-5	ASSLFIQETQY
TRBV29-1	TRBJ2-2	SVATGNTGELF
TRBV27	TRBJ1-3	ASSFNSFQTTIY
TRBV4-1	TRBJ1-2	ASSQTRTGSEDYGYT
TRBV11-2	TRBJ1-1	ASSPGQGNTEAF
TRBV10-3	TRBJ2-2	AIRGDRGSGELF
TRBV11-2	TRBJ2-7	ASSSRLAGANYEQY
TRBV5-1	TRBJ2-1	ASSFRAGGSYNEQF
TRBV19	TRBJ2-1	ASSIGTRDRGYGNEQF
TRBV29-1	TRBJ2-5	SVNRGPGETQY
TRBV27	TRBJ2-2	ASSLLPLANTGELF
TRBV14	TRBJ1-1	ASSQDRTGVVNTEAF
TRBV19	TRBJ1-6	ASRSGTSHSPLH
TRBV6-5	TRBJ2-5	ASRYQETQY
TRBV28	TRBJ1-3	ASKTADFSGNTIY
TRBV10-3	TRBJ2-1	AISSGGAHEQF
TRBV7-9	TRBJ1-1	ASRREANTEAF
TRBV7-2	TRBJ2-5	ASSRNSGGAETQY
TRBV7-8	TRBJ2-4	ASSPLQGGYIQY
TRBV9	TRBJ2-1	ASSVMGSSYNEQF
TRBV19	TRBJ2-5	ASSSTRDRGGETQY
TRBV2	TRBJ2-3	ASRGLAAGADTQY
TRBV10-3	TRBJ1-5	AISEGVGDQPQH
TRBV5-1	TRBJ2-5	ASSLRLVRETQY
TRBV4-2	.	ASSQGGQGAEQY
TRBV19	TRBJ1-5	ASSRQMDQPQH
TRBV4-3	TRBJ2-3	ASSQDGGRDTQY
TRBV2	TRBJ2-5	ASSEGIQGWETQY
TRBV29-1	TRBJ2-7	SVRTSGGAHEQY
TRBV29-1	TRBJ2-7	SFSSGGLEY
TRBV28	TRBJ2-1	ASSRTGTGINEQF
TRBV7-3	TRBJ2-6	ASSSRGTSGANVLT
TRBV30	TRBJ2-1	AWSREGWSSYNEQF